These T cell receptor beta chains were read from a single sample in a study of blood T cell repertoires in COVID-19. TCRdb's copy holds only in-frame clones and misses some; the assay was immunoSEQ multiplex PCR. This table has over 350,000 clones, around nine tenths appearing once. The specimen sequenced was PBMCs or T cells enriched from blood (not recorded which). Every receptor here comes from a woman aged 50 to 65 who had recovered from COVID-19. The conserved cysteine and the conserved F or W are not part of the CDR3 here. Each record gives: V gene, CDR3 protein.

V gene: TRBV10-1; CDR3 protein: AICQQGYTEAF
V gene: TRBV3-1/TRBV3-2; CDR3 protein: ASSPGTGEAF
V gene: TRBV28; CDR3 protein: ASGTWEVY
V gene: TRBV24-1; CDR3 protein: ATDREPTNEKLF
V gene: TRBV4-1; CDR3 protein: ASSRNRVGNTEAF
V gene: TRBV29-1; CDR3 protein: SLAGAGTDTQY
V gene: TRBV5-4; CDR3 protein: ASTTSGGATGEQF
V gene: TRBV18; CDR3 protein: ASSPRTDYFKSYT
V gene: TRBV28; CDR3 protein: ASSFQVNTEAF
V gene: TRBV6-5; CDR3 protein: ASSTRGEYQETQY
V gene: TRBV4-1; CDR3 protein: ASSQERLAGGVGELF
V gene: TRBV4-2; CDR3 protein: ASSQAGVSYEQY
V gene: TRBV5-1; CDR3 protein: ASSSPGQRNTGELF
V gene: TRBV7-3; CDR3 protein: ARSKVDSPKGQGANQPQH
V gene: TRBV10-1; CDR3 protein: ASSEILPGELF
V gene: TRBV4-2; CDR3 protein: ASSQENSGGPGGYT
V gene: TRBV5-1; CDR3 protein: ASSYLGGRGNTIY
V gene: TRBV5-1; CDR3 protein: ASSLDHNEKLF
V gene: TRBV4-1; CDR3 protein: ASSFRPRDSEAF
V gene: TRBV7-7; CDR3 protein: ASSASGGLVETQY
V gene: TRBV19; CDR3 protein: ASKGGPYSNQPQH
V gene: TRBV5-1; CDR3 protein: ASSLLGARDYEQY
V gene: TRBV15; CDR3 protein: ATSSRDRGTLISGNTIY
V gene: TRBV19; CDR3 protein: ASSMGSGVNTEAF
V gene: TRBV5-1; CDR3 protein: ASRVKGEKLF
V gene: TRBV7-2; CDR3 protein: ASSPTGGALGYT
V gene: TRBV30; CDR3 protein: AWSVGSGVPYEQY
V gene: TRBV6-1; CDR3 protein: ASSDSYEQY
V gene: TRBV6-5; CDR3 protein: ASMEWEIYEQY
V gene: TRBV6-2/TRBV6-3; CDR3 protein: ASSYTVRAYT
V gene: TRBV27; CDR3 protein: ASRTGVVQDTQY
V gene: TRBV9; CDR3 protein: ASSVSSTDTQY
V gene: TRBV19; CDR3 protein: ASREGGRGNQPQH
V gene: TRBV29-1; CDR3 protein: SVTSGAGEQY
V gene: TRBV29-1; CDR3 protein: SVAGGSTGELF